This T cell receptor beta chain was identified during a study of blood T cells in healthy people across ages. The study, taken as a whole, reports: Across the age range, TCR beta diversity per million T cells fell in a roughly linear way.

Through a sample-barcoded 5' primer and a J-beta primer mix, a second PCR was run for roughly 7 to 11 cycles. Via MiXCR, TCRdb re-called the 5' RACE reads, giving one row per CDR3 protein. This sample yields roughly 1.7 million distinct CDR3 sequences, of which roughly 32% are seen a single time; around 11% belongs to the top ten. With regard to this clonotype: The antigen remains undetermined.

Trimming took 1 base from V and 7 from J, leaving 8 bases between them. Looked up from germline, CDR1 is GTSNPN and CDR2 is SVGIG (reference sequence). This CDR3 region has 12 residues. Sequencing input: blood. The V gene is TRBV30, the J gene TRBJ2-1; D could derive from TRBD1 or TRBD2 (5 bases each). This TCR was recovered from a woman in her 30s in good health. DNA of the CDR3: TGTGCCTGGAGTGAGTGGGGGAATGAGCAGTTCTTC. Protein: CAWSEWGNEQFF.